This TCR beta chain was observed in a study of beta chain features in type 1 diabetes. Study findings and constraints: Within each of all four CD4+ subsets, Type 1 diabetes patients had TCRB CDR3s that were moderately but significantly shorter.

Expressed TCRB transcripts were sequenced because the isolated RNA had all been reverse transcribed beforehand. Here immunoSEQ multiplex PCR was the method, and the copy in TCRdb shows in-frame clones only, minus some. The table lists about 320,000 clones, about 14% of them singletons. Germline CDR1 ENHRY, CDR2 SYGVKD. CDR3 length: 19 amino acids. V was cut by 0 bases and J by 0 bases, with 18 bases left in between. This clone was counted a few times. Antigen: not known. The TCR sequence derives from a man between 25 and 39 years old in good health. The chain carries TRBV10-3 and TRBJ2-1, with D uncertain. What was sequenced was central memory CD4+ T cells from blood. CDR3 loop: CAISESVRTQASSYNEQFF. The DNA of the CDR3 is TGTGCCATCAGTGAGTCGGTCAGGACCCAAGCTAGCTCCTACAATGAGCAGTTCTTC.